Listed below are T cell receptor beta chains from one sample, sequenced in a study of prognosis after radiotherapy for stage I lung cancer. TCRdb reanalysed the multiplex PCR reads using MiXCR and keeps one entry per CDR3 protein. The table shows 25,000 to 30,000 distinct CDR3 sequences, with approximately 44% occurring only once. This material consisted of PBMCs, taken before or after stereotactic body radiation therapy (not recorded which). These TCRs come from a donor aged 50 or older with non-small cell lung cancer. The CDR3 runs from the conserved cysteine through the conserved F or W. D genes are given only for firm matches. Some rows have no size entry. The others give once, few or many, or a class for an expanded clone.

CDR3aa,CDR3nt,v_gene,d_gene,j_gene,abundance
CASSPFKGVSGANVLTF,TGTGCCAGCTCACCATTCAAGGGGGTGTCTGGGGCCAACGTCCTGACTTTC,TRBV18,-,TRBJ2-6,many
CASSPQGCANTGELFF,TGTGCCAGCAGTCCCCAGGGCTGTGCGAACACCGGGGAGCTGTTTTTT,TRBV12-3/TRBV12-4,-,TRBJ2-2,-
CASSYLGYGANVLTF,TGTGCCAGCAGTTACTTGGGTTATGGGGCCAACGTCCTGACTTTC,TRBV6-5,-,TRBJ2-6,many
CASSLRAGGTAQGRQFF,TGTGCCAGCAGTTTGCGGGCGGGCGGGACAGCCCAGGGAAGGCAGTTCTTC,TRBV27,-,TRBJ2-1,many
CASSFVNSYEQYF,TGTGCCAGCAGCTTCGTCAACTCCTACGAGCAGTACTTC,TRBV11-2,-,TRBJ2-7,medium-sized
CASSNRGYEQYF,TGTGCCAGCAGTAACAGGGGCTACGAGCAGTACTTC,TRBV6-1,TRBD1,TRBJ2-7,many
CSAYLTGGAYTQYF,TGCAGTGCTTACCTGACAGGGGGCGCCTATACCCAGTACTTC,TRBV20-1,TRBD1,TRBJ2-5,-
CASSLGRDNYGYTF,TGTGCCAGCAGCTTAGGCAGGGACAACTATGGCTACACCTTC,TRBV7-2,-,TRBJ1-2,many
CAWGGTAANYGYTF,TGTGCCTGGGGCGGGACAGCAGCTAACTATGGCTACACCTTC,TRBV30,TRBD1,TRBJ1-2,-
CASSLRDSMNTEAFF,TGTGCCAGCAGCCTGAGGGACAGCATGAACACTGAAGCTTTCTTT,TRBV5-5,TRBD1,TRBJ1-1,-
CASSIEWGGSNEQFF,TGTGCCAGTAGTATAGAGTGGGGTGGGTCCAATGAGCAGTTCTTC,TRBV19,-,TRBJ2-1,many
CATSDGAVADNEQFF,TGTGCCACCAGTGACGGTGCGGTAGCAGACAATGAGCAGTTCTTC,TRBV24-1,-,TRBJ2-1,many
CASSQMSRGGPETQYF,TGTGCCAGCAGCCAAATGTCCCGGGGGGGCCCGGAGACCCAGTACTTC,TRBV3-1,TRBD2,TRBJ2-5,many
CASSPRGTSFGGETQYF,TGTGCCAGCAGCCCTCGGGGGACTAGCTTTGGGGGAGAGACCCAGTACTTC,TRBV7-6,TRBD2,TRBJ2-5,many
CASSQWSLTPYNEQFF,TGTGCCAGCAGCCAATGGTCCTTGACCCCCTACAATGAGCAGTTCTTC,TRBV3-1,-,TRBJ2-1,many
CASSLLPANSYNEQFF,TGCGCCAGCAGCTTATTACCGGCTAACTCCTACAATGAGCAGTTCTTC,TRBV5-1,-,TRBJ2-1,-
CASRENEQFF,TGTGCCAGCAGGGAGAATGAGCAGTTCTTC,TRBV6-1,-,TRBJ2-1,many
CASRLSGLEQYF,TGTGCCAGCCGCCTATCTGGGTTAGAGCAGTATTTT,TRBV12-3/TRBV12-4,-,TRBJ2-3,-
CASSSYSAYDQYF,TGTGCCAGTAGTTCTTACTCAGCCTACGATCAGTACTTC,TRBV27,-,TRBJ2-7,-
CASRHRGSPLHF,TGTGCCAGCAGGCATAGGGGTTCACCCCTCCACTTT,TRBV11-2,-,TRBJ1-6,many
CASSQLTSGRSTGELFF,TGTGCCAGCAGTCAACTGACTAGCGGGAGGAGCACCGGGGAGCTGTTTTTT,TRBV6-2/TRBV6-3,TRBD2,TRBJ2-2,many
CASSLAVGMNTGQLFF,TGTGCCAGTAGTTTAGCGGTGGGGATGAACACCGGGCAGCTGTTTTTT,TRBV19,-,TRBJ2-2,-
CASSLGLASSTDTQYF,TGTGCCAGCAGTTTGGGGCTAGCGTCTAGCACAGATACGCAGTATTTT,TRBV28,-,TRBJ2-3,-
CASSLDQGGSYGYTF,TGTGCCAGCAGCTTAGATCAGGGAGGGAGTTATGGCTACACCTTC,TRBV7-9,-,TRBJ1-2,many
CASSAQGVEQFF,TGTGCCAGCAGCGCCCAAGGGGTGGAGCAGTTCTTC,TRBV7-9,-,TRBJ2-1,many
CASSGARDGGTDTQYF,TGTGCCAGCAGCGGCGCCAGGGATGGGGGCACAGATACGCAGTATTTT,TRBV7-2,-,TRBJ2-3,-
CASSQDRGLLNTEAFF,TGTGCCAGCAGCCAAGACCGGGGACTGCTGAACACTGAAGCTTTCTTT,TRBV3-1,-,TRBJ1-1,-
CASSLFGNTIYF,TGTGCCAGCAGCTTATTTGGAAACACCATATATTTT,TRBV5-6,-,TRBJ1-3,many
CAWSVSNQPQHF,TGTGCCTGGAGTGTAAGCAATCAGCCCCAGCATTTT,TRBV30,-,TRBJ1-5,-
CASSWRTGKTYEQYF,TGCGCCAGCAGCTGGCGGACAGGGAAGACCTACGAGCAGTACTTC,TRBV5-1,TRBD1,TRBJ2-7,many
CASSLKGRVNTGELFF,TGTGCCAGCAGCTTAAAGGGCAGGGTGAACACCGGGGAGCTGTTTTTT,TRBV7-2,-,TRBJ2-2,once
CASSLVLVVRNYGYTF,TGTGCCAGCAGCTTAGTCCTGGTTGTAAGAAACTATGGCTACACCTTC,TRBV11-3,-,TRBJ1-2,many
CASSLAEEYF,TGTGCCAGCAGTTTAGCGGAGGAGTACTTC,TRBV28,-,TRBJ2-7,-
CASSLERTDTQYF,TGTGCCAGCAGCCTGGAACGCACAGATACACAGTATTTT,TRBV6-2/TRBV6-3,-,TRBJ2-3,-
CASSQVGQPFSYNSPLHF,TGTGCCAGCAGCCAAGTCGGACAGCCATTCTCCTATAATTCACCCCTCCACTTT,TRBV3-1,-,TRBJ1-6,few
CTSSVDPGDRAFF,TGTACCAGCAGCGTAGATCCGGGGGATCGAGCTTTCTTT,TRBV9,-,TRBJ1-1,-
CASSSSGRNVLPYEQYF,TGTGCCAGCAGCTCCAGCGGGCGGAATGTCCTTCCCTACGAGCAGTACTTC,TRBV7-2,-,TRBJ2-7,many
CASIPDRGSNYEQYF,TGTGCCAGCATCCCGGACCGGGGCAGTAATTACGAGCAGTACTTC,TRBV7-9,-,TRBJ2-7,-
CASSITGSDTGELFF,TGTGCCAGTAGTATTACAGGGTCGGACACCGGGGAGCTGTTTTTT,TRBV19,-,TRBJ2-2,many